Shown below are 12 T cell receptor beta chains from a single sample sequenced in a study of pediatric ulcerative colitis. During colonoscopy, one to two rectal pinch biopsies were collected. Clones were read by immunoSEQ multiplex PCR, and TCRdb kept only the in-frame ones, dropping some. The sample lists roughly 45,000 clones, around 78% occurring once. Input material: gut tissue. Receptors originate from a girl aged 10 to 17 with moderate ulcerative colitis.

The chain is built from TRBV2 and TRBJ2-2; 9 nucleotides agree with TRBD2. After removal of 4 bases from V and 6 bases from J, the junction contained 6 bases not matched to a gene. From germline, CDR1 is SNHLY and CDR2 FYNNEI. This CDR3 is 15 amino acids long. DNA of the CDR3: TGTGCCAGCAGTGTCCCCGCGGGGGGGCCCGGGGAGCTGTTTTTT. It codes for CASSVPAGGPGELFF.

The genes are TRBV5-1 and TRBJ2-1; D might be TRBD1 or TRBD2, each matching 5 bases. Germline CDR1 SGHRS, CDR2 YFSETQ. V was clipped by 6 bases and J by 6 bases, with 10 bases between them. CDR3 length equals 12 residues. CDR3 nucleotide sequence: TGCGCCAGCACCCCCGGGACCAATGAGCAGTTCTTC. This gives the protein CASTPGTNEQFF.

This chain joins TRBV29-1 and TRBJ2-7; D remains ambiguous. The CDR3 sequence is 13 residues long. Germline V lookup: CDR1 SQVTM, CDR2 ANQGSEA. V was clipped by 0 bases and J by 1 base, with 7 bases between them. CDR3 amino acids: CSVEDPRSYEQYF. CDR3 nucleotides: TGCAGCGTTGAAGACCCCCGGTCCTACGAGCAGTACTTC.

The CDR3 DNA reads TGTGCCAGCAGCTTATTCCGAGGGAAGCACGAGCAGTACTTC. Translating gives CASSLFRGKHEQYF. The chain has TRBV13 and TRBJ2-7, with D tentatively TRBD2 (5 bases). The CDR3 contains 14 residues. CDR1 and CDR2 (germline): PRHDT, FYEKMQ (reference sequence). Trimming removed 2 bases from V and 5 bases from J, with 13 bases in between.

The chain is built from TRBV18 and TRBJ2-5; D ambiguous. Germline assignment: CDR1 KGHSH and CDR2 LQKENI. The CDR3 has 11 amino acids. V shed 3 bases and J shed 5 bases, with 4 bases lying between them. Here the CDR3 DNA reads TGTGCCAGCTCACCGGAGGAGACCCAGTACTTC. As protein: CASSPEETQYF.

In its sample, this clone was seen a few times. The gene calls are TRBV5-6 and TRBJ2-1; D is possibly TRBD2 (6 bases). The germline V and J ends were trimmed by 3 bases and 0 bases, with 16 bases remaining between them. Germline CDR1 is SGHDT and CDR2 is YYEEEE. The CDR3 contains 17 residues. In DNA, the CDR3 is TGTGCCAGCAGCTACGGTGGCGGGACGAGCTCCTACAATGAGCAGTTCTTC. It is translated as CASSYGGGTSSYNEQFF.

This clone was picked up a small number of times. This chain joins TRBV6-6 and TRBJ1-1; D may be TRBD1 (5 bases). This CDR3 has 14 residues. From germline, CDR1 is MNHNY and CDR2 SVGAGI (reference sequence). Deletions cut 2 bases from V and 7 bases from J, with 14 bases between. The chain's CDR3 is CASSYPMTTGEAFF. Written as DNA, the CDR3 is TGTGCCAGCAGTTACCCTATGACAACAGGTGAAGCTTTCTTT.

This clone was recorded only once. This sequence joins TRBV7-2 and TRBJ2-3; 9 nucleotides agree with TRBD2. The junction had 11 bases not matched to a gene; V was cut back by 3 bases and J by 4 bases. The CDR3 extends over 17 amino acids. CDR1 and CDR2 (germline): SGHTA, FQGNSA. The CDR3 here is CASSFLRGGGAADTQYF. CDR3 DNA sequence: TGTGCCAGCAGCTTTCTCCGCGGCGGGGGGGCGGCAGATACGCAGTATTTT.

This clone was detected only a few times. As DNA, the CDR3 is TGTGCCACGGGGACTAGCGGGAGCTCTGGGGCCAACGTCCTGACTTTC. Its translation is CATGTSGSSGANVLTF. The chain carries TRBV10-3 and TRBJ2-6; 14 bases align to TRBD2. Germline V gene lookup returns CDR1 ENHRY and CDR2 SYGVKD. Unmatched junction bases numbered 2, after V lost 10 bases and J lost 0 bases. The CDR3 is 16 residues long.

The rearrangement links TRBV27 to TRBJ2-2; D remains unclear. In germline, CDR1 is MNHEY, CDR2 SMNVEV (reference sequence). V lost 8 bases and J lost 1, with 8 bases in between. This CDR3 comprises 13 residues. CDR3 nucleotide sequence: TGTGCCAGCGTGGCGGTGAACACCGGGGAGCTGTTTTTT. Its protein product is CASVAVNTGELFF.

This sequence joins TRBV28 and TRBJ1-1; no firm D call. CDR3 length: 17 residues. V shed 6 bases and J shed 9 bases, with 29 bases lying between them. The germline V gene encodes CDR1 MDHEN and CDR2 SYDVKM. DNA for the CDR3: TGTGCCAGCAGGGACTTAGGCCGTCCCCTCTCAAATACCAAAGCTTTCTTT. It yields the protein CASRDLGRPLSNTKAFF.

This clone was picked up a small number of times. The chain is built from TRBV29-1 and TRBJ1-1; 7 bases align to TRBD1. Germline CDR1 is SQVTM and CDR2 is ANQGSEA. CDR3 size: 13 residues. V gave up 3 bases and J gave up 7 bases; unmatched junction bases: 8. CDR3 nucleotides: TGCAGCGTTGAGACAGGGATTGGTATTGAAGCTTTCTTT. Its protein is CSVETGIGIEAFF.